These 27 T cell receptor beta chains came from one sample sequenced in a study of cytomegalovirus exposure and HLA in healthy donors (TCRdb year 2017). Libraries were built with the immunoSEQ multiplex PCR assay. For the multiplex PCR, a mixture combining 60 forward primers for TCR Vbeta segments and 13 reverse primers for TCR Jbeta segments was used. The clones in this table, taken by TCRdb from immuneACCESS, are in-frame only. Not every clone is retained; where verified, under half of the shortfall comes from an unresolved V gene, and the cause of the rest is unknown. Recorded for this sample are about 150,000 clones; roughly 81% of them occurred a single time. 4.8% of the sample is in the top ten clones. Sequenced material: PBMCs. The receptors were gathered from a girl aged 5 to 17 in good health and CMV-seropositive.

The CDR3 protein is CASSRERATYEQYF. DNA of the CDR3: TGTGCCAGCAGCCGGGAGCGTGCGACCTACGAGCAGTACTTC. The chain joins TRBV5-4 to TRBJ2-7; perhaps TRBD2 as D (6 bases). Between the trimmed V and J ends, which lost 4 bases and 2 bases, there was a span of 13 bases. The germline V gene encodes CDR1 SGHNT and CDR2 YYREEE (reference sequence). There are 14 residues in the CDR3.

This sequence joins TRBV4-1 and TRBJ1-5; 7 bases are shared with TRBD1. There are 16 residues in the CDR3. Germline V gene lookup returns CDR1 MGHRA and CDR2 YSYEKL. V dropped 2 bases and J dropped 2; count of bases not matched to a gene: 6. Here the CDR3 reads CASSQSRGLGNQPQHF. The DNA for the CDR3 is TGCGCCAGCAGCCAATCGAGGGGGCTGGGCAATCAGCCCCAGCATTTT.

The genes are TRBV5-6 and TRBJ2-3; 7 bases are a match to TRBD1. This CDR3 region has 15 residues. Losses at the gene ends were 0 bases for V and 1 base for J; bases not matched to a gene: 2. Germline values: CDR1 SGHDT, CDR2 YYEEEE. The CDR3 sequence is CASSLAGTGTDTQYF. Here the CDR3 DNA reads TGTGCCAGCAGCTTGGCCGGGACAGGCACAGATACGCAGTATTTT.

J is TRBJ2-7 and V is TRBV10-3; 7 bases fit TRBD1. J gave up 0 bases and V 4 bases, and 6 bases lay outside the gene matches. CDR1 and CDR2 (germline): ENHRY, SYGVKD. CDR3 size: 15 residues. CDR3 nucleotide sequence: TGTGCCATCAGTGCGGGACAGCAAAACTCCTACGAGCAGTACTTC. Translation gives CAISAGQQNSYEQYF.

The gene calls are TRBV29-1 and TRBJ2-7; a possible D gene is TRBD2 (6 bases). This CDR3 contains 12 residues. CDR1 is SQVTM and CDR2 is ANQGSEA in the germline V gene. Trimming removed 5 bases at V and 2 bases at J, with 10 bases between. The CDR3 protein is CSVLGGAYEQYF. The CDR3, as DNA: TGCAGCGTTCTTGGAGGGGCCTACGAGCAGTACTTC.

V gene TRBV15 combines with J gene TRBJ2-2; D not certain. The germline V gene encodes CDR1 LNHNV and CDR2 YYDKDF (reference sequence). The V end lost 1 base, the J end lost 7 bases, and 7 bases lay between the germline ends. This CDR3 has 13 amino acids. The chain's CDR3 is CATSRVEYGELFF. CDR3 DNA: TGTGCCACCAGCAGAGTGGAGTACGGGGAGCTGTTTTTT.

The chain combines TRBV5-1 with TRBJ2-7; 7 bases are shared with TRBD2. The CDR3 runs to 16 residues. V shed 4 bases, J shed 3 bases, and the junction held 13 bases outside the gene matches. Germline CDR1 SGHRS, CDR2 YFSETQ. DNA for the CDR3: TGCGCCAGCAGCCCGAGCCTACGGGGAGGGAACTACGAGCAGTACTTC. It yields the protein CASSPSLRGGNYEQYF.

For the CDR3, the DNA is TGTGCCAGTAGTATGCCGGGACAGACGTATTATGGCTACACCTTC. Protein product: CASSMPGQTYYGYTF. This chain joins TRBV19 and TRBJ1-2; 7 bases are shared with TRBD1. Germline CDR1 reads LNHDA; CDR2 reads SQIVND (reference sequence). V shed 3 bases, J shed 5 bases, and the junction held 9 bases outside the gene matches. This CDR3 has 15 residues.

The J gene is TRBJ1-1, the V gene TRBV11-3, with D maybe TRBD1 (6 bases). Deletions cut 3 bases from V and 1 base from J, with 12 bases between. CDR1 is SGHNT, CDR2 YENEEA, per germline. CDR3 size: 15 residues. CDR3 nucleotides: TGTGCCAGCAGCTTCTCAGGACAGTCGAACACTGAAGCTTTCTTT. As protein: CASSFSGQSNTEAFF.

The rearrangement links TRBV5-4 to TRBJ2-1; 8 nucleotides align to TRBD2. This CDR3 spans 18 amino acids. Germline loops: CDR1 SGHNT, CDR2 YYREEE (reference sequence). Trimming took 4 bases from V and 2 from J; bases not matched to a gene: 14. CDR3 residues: CASSGRAGGLDPYNEQFF. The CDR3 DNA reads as TGTGCCAGCAGCGGGAGGGCGGGGGGACTCGACCCCTACAATGAGCAGTTCTTC.

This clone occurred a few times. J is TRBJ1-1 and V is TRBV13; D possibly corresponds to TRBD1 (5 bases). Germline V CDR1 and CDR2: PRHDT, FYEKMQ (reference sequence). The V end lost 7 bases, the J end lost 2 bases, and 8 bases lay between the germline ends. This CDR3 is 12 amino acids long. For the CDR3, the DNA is TGTGCCAGCATGGGGGGAAACACTGAAGCTTTCTTT. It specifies CASMGGNTEAFF.

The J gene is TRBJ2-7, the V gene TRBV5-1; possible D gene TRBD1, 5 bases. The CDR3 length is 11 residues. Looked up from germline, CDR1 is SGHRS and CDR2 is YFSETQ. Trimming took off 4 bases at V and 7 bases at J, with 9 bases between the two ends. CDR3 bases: TGCGCCAGCAGCAGCCAGGGTGAGCAGTACTTC. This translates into CASSSQGEQYF.

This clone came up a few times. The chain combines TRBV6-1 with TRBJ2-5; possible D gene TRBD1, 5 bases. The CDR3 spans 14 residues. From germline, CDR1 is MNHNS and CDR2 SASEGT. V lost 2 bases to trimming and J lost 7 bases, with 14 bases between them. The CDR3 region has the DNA TGTGCCAGCAGTGAAAGCAGGCCCCAGGGGACCCAGTACTTC. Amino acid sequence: CASSESRPQGTQYF.

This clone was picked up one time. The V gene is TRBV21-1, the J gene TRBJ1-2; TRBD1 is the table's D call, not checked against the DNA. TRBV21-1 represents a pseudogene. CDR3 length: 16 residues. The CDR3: CASSKAPYRQGGGYTF. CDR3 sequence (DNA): TGTGCCAGCAGCAAAGCGCCCTATAGACAGGGAGGTGGCTACACCTTC.

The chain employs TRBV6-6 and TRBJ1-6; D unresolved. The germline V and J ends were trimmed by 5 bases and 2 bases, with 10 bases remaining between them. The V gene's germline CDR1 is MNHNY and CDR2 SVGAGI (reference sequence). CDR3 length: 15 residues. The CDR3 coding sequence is TGTGCCAGCAGTCACCGTCCAGCCTATAATTCACCCCTCCACTTT. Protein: CASSHRPAYNSPLHF.

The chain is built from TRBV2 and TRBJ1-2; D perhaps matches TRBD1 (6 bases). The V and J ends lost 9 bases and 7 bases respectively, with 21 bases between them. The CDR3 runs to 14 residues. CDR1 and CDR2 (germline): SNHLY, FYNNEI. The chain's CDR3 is CASTLTGLIGGYTF. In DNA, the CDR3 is TGTGCCAGTACGCTCACAGGGTTGATTGGTGGCTACACCTTC.

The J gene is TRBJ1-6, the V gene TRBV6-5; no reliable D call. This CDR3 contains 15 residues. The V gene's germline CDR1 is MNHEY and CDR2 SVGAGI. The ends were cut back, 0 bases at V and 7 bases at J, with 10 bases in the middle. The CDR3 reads CASSYSASGNSPLHF. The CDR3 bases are TGTGCCAGCAGTTACTCTGCCAGCGGGAATTCACCCCTCCACTTT.

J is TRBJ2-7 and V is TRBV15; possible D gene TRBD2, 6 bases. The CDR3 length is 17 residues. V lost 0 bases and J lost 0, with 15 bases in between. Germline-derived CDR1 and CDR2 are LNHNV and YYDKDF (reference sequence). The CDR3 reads CATSRDLGGPSSYEQYF. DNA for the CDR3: TGTGCCACCAGCAGAGATCTCGGAGGGCCCAGCTCCTACGAGCAGTACTTC.

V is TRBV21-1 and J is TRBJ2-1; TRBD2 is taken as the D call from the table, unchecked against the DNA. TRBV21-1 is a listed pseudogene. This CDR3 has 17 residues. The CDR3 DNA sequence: TGTGCCACTCCGGGACTAGGGTTGCCTCGCGGAGATAATGAGCAGTTCTTC. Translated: CATPGLGLPRGDNEQFF.

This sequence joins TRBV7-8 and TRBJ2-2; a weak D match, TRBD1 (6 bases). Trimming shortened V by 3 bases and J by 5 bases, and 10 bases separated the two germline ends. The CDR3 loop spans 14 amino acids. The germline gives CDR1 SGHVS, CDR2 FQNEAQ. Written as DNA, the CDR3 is TGTGCCAGCAGCTTTTGGGGGCGGACCGGGGAGCTGTTTTTT. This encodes CASSFWGRTGELFF.

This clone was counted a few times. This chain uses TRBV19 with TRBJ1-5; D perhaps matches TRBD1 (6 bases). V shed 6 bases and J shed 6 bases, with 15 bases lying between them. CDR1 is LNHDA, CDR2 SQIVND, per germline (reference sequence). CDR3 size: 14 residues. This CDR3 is CASRGRQEAQPQHF. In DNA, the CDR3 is TGTGCCAGTAGGGGACGACAGGAGGCTCAGCCCCAGCATTTT.

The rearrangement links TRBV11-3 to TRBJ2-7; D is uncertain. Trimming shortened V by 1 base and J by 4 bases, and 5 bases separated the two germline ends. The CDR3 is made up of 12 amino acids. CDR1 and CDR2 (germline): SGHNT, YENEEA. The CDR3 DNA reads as TGTGCCAGCAGCTTAGTCTTATACGAGCAGTACTTC. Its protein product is CASSLVLYEQYF.

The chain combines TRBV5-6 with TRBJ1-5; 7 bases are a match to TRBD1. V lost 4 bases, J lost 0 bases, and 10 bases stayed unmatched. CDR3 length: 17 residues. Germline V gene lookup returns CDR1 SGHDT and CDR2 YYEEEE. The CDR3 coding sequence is TGTGCCAGCAGCAGTGGACAGGCCCTTCATAGCAATCAGCCCCAGCATTTT. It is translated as CASSSGQALHSNQPQHF.

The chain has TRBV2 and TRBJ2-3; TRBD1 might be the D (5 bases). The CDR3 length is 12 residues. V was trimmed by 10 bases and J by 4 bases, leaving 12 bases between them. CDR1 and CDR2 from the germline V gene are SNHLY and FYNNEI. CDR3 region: CATSRVSDTQYF. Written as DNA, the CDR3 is TGTGCCACGAGCAGGGTTTCAGATACGCAGTATTTT.

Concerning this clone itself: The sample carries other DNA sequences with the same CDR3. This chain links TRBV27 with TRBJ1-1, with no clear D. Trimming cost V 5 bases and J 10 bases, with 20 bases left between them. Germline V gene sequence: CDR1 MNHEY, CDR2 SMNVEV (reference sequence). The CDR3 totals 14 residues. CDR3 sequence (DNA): TGTGCCAGCAGTCTTAGGTCTGACGGAGCGGGAGCTTTCTTT. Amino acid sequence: CASSLRSDGAGAFF.

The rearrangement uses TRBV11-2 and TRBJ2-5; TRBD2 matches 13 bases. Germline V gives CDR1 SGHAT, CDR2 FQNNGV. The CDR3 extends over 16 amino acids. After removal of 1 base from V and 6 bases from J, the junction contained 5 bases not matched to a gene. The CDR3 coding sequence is TGTGCCAGCAGCTTAGCAGGACTAGCGGGGGATAAGACCCAGTACTTC. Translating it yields CASSLAGLAGDKTQYF.

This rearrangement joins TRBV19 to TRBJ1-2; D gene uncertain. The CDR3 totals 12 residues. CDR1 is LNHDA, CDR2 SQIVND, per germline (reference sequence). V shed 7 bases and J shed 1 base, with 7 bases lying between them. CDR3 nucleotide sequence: TGTGCCAGTACGAGGGATAACTATGGCTACACCTTC. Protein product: CASTRDNYGYTF.